This TCR beta chain stems from a study of blood T cells in healthy people across ages. Trimming took 0 bases from V and 10 from J, leaving 11 bases between them. The CDR3 length is 13 residues. The germline gives CDR1 SEHNR, CDR2 FQNEAQ (reference sequence). As to this clonotype: Its antigen is currently unknown.

Donors gave around 10 milliliters of peripheral blood apiece. Study conclusions and caveats: The study regarded diversity estimates from one million T cells as underestimates. Older age went with lower TCR beta diversity per million T cells, in a roughly linear way.

Next came a second PCR, run for about 7 to 12 cycles, which used a sample-barcoded 5' primer along with a J-beta primer mix. Using its own MiXCR run on the 5' RACE reads, TCRdb lists one record per CDR3 protein. This sample carries more than 650,000 distinct CDR3 sequences, about 20% of them seen once, and the ten largest clones take roughly 22%. This chain joins TRBV7-9 and TRBJ2-3; D unresolved. The sequenced material came from blood. The receptor was isolated from a man aged 65 to 85 in good health. This chain's CDR3 is CASSLAAERPQYF. The CDR3 DNA reads as TGTGCCAGCAGCTTAGCCGCGGAACGGCCGCAGTATTTT.